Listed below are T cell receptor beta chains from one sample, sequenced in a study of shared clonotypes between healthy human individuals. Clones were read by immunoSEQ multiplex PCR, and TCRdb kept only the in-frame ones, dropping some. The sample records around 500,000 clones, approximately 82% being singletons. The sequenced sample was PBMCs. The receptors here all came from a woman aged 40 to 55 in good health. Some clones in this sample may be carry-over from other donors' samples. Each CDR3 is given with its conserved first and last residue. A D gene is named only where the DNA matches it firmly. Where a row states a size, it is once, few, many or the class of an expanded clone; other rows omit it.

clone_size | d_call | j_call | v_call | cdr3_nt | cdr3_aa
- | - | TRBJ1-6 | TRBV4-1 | TGCGCCAGCAGCCATAAGACGGAGGGGGGGCCAAATTCACCCCTCCACTTT | CASSHKTEGGPNSPLHF
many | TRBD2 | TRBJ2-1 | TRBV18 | TGTGCCAGCTCCCTGACTAGCGGGAGGTCGGATGAGCAGTTCTTC | CASSLTSGRSDEQFF
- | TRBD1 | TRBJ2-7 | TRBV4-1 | TGCGCCAGCAGCCAGCCGGGACAGGGGGCCTACGAGCAGTACTTC | CASSQPGQGAYEQYF
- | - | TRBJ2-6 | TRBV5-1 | TGCGCCAGCAGCTCTCGACCTACAGACTCTGGGGCCAACGTCCTGACTTTC | CASSSRPTDSGANVLTF
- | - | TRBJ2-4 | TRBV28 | TGTGCCAGCAGTCCACAGGGCTTCTTAGCCAAAAACATTCAGTACTTC | CASSPQGFLAKNIQYF
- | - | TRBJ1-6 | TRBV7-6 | TGTGCCAGCAGCTTGGTGGCGGCACACCAGAGCTCCTATAATTCACCCCTCCACTTT | CASSLVAAHQSSYNSPLHF
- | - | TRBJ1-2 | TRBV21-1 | TGTGCCATCAACTCTCGGTGGGGGGCCAGGTATGGCTACACCTTC | CAINSRWGARYGYTF
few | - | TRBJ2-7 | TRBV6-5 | TGTGCCAGCAGTTACTCGGGGACTGGGTCCTACGAGCAGTACTTC | CASSYSGTGSYEQYF
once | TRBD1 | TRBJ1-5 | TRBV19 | TGTGCCAGTAGTGACCGTTGGGACAGGGTTTCCAATCAGCCCCAGCATTTT | CASSDRWDRVSNQPQHF
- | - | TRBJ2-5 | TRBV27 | TGTGCCAGCAGTTTATCGGGAGAGACCCAGTACTTC | CASSLSGETQYF
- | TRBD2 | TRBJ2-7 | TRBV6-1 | TGTGCCAGCAAAGAAGCGGGAGGGCCCTACGAGCAGTACTTC | CASKEAGGPYEQYF
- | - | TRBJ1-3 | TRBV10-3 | TGTGCCATCAGTCAGCGGAGTGATGTCGGTGGAAACACCATATATTTT | CAISQRSDVGGNTIYF
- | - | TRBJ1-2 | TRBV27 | TGTGCCAGCAGTCCACGACAGACATATGGCTACACCTTC | CASSPRQTYGYTF
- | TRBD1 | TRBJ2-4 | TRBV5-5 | TGTGCCAGCAGCTTGGAGACAGGGTTAAACATTCAGTACTTC | CASSLETGLNIQYF
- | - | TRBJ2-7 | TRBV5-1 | TGCGCCAGCAGCTTGGCAGGGCGTTTGTACGAGCAGTACTTC | CASSLAGRLYEQYF
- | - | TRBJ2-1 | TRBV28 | TGTGCCAGCAGAGAGACAGTGTACAATGAGCAGTTCTTC | CASRETVYNEQFF
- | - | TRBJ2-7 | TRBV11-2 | TGTGGTTCGTGCGGGGAGTACGAGCAGTACTTC | CGSCGEYEQYF
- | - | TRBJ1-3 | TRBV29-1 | TGCAGCGCGTACAGGAGCTCTGGAAACACCATATATTTT | CSAYRSSGNTIYF
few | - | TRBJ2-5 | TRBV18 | TGTGCCAGCTCAGAAGACAAGACCCAGTACTTC | CASSEDKTQYF
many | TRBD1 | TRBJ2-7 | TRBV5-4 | TGTGCCAGCAGCTGGGGACAGGGTGGCTTATACGAGCAGTACTTC | CASSWGQGGLYEQYF
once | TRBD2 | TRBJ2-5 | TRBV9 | TGTGCCAGCAGCGTAGAGGCTAGCGGGAGTGGAGAGACCCAGTACTTC | CASSVEASGSGETQYF
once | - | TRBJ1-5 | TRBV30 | TGTGCCTGGAGCCCTAACAATAGCAATCAGCCCCAGCATTTT | CAWSPNNSNQPQHF
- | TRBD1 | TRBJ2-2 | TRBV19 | TGTGCCAGTAGTAAGACAGGGGTGAGCACCGGGGAGCTGTTTTTT | CASSKTGVSTGELFF
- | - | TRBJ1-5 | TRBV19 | TGTGCCAGTAGCCTACAGGGCGGGCAGCCCCAGCATTTT | CASSLQGGQPQHF
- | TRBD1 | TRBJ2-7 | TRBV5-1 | TGCGCCAGCAGCCCGGACAGGGCACCCTACGAGCAGTACTTC | CASSPDRAPYEQYF
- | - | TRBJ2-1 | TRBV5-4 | TGTGCCAGCAGCCCCTGGATGGGTGAGCAGTTCTTC | CASSPWMGEQFF
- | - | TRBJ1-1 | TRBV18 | TGTGCCAGCTCACCGTCGACAAGTTTGAACACTGAAGCTTTCTTT | CASSPSTSLNTEAFF
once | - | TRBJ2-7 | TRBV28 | TGTGCCAGCAGTTTAGGCTACGAGCAGTACTTC | CASSLGYEQYF
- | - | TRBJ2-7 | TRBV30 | TGTGCCTGGACTGCCACTCCCTACGAGCAGTACTTC | CAWTATPYEQYF